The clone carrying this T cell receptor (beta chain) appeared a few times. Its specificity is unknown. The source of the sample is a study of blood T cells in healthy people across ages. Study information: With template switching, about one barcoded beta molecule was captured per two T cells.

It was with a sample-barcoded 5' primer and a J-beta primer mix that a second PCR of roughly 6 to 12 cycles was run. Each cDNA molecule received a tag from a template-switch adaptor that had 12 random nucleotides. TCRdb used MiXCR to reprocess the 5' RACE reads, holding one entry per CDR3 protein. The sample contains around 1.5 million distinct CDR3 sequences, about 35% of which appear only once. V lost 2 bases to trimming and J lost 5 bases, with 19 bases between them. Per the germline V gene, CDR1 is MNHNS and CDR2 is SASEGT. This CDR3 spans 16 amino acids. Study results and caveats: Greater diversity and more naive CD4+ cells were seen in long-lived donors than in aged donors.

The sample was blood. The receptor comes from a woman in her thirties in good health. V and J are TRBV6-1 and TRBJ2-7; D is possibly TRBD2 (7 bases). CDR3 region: CASSENQGRVVHEQYF. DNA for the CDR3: TGTGCCAGCAGTGAAAATCAGGGGAGGGTAGTGCACGAGCAGTACTTC.